The rows below give T cell receptor beta chains drawn from one sample of a study of tumor-infiltrating lymphocytes in localized non-small cell lung cancer. Measured with immunoSEQ multiplex PCR; TCRdb has only the in-frame clones, and not every one. This table has around 25,000 clones, just under 75% appearing once. Sequenced material: lung tumor tissue. These receptors came from a human donor with non-small cell lung cancer. CDR3s include the opening cysteine and the closing phenylalanine or tryptophan. D genes are given only for firm matches. Clone size is shown for a subset of rows, as once, few, many or a class of expanded clone.

J | V | size | D | DNA | CDR3
TRBJ2-5 | TRBV11-3 | few | TRBD2 | TGTGCCAGCAGCCCTAGTACCGCGGGACTAGCGGGGGAGACCCAGTACTTC | CASSPSTAGLAGETQYF
TRBJ1-2 | TRBV4-1 | few | . | TGCGCCAGCAGCCAAGTGATAACCGGAGGCTACACCTTC | CASSQVITGGYTF
TRBJ1-5 | TRBV15 | few | . | TGTGCCACCAGCAGTACAGAGAATCAGCCCCAGCATTTT | CATSSTENQPQHF
TRBJ2-3 | TRBV5-4 | . | TRBD2 | TGTGCCAGCAGCTTGTTCTTGGGGGGGGGTACAGATACGCAGTATTTT | CASSLFLGGGTDTQYF
TRBJ2-1 | TRBV4-1 | medium-sized | TRBD2 | TGCGCCAGCAGCCAGGCAGCTAGCGGGGTATACAATGAGCAGTTCTTC | CASSQAASGVYNEQFF
TRBJ2-5 | TRBV2 | . | . | TGTGCCAGCAGCCTTTCGCAAGCCCAAGAGACCCAGTACTTC | CASSLSQAQETQYF
TRBJ2-3 | TRBV18 | . | . | TGTGCCAGCTCACCACCACCTTGGTCAGGGGTCAGAGATACGCAGTATTTT | CASSPPPWSGVRDTQYF
TRBJ1-4 | TRBV18 | . | TRBD1 | TGTGCCAGCTCAAGAACCGGGACAGGGAATGAAAAACTGTTTTTT | CASSRTGTGNEKLFF
TRBJ2-7 | TRBV29-1 | . | . | TGCAGCGTCGGACTCTCCTACGAGCAGTACTTC | CSVGLSYEQYF
TRBJ1-1 | TRBV29-1 | . | . | TGCAGCGTCCGGACTGTTATGAACACTGAAGCTTTCTTT | CSVRTVMNTEAFF
TRBJ2-7 | TRBV7-2 | . | . | TGTGCCAGCAGCCGATTGGGCGGGGCGACCTACGAGCAGTACTTC | CASSRLGGATYEQYF
TRBJ2-2 | TRBV18 | . | TRBD1 | TGTGCCAGCTCACCCCCGACAGGGGGCCCTACCGGGGAGCTGTTTTTT | CASSPPTGGPTGELFF
TRBJ1-4 | TRBV5-1 | . | . | TGCGCCAGCAGGACGCTTGTATCGGGGGAGAATGAAAAACTGTTTTTT | CASRTLVSGENEKLFF
TRBJ1-1 | TRBV19 | . | TRBD1 | TGTGCCAGTAGTATAGCAGGGGGTATGAACACTGAAGCTTTCTTT | CASSIAGGMNTEAFF
TRBJ2-5 | TRBV7-2 | . | TRBD1 | TGTGCCAGCAGCTCCGGACAGGGGGCTCGGGAGACCCAGTACTTC | CASSSGQGARETQYF
TRBJ2-7 | TRBV5-1 | . | . | TGCGCCAGCAGCTTGGGAATAGGCAGGGCATCCTACGAGCAGTACTTC | CASSLGIGRASYEQYF
TRBJ2-3 | TRBV5-4 | . | . | TGTGCCAGCAGCAGGGGGGATCTAGATACGCAGTATTTT | CASSRGDLDTQYF
TRBJ2-7 | TRBV11-3 | . | TRBD1 | TGTGCCAGCAGTGGGACAGGGACCCTTTCCTACGAGCAGTACTTC | CASSGTGTLSYEQYF
TRBJ2-1 | TRBV7-2 | . | TRBD1 | TGTGCCAGCAGCTTAGCCAGGGGGACGGGACGCTACAATGAGCAGTTCTTC | CASSLARGTGRYNEQFF
TRBJ2-1 | TRBV27 | once | TRBD2 | TGTGCCAGCAGTCAAGCGGGGAGCTCCTACAATGAGCAGTTCTTC | CASSQAGSSYNEQFF
TRBJ1-2 | TRBV4-3 | . | . | TGCGCCAGCAGCCAAGATGAAGGCCCAGGGCCGTGGGGCTATGGCTACACCTTC | CASSQDEGPGPWGYGYTF
TRBJ1-2 | TRBV10-2 | . | . | TGCGCCAGCATGAGGGATGACTATGGCTACACCTTC | CASMRDDYGYTF
TRBJ2-3 | TRBV19 | once | TRBD1 | TGTGCCAGCCTATCCGGGACAGGGTTAACAGATACGCAGTATTTT | CASLSGTGLTDTQYF
TRBJ1-5 | TRBV4-3 | . | . | TGCGCCAGCAGCCAAGATCAGGCGGAACAGCCCCAGCATTTT | CASSQDQAEQPQHF
TRBJ2-6 | TRBV5-1 | . | . | TGCGCCAGCAAGGTAGGGGAGAGCTCTGGGGCCAACGTCCTGACTTTC | CASKVGESSGANVLTF
TRBJ1-2 | TRBV4-2 | . | TRBD1 | TGTGCCAGCAGCCAAGGGGGACAGGGTTTTGGGGGCTACACCTTC | CASSQGGQGFGGYTF
TRBJ2-2 | TRBV28 | medium-sized | TRBD1 | TGTGCCAGCAGTTCGACAGGGGGGACCGGGGAGCTGTTTTTT | CASSSTGGTGELFF
TRBJ1-4 | TRBV7-9 | . | TRBD1 | TGTGCCAGCAAAGGACAGGGCGCAAAACTGTTTTTT | CASKGQGAKLFF
TRBJ2-7 | TRBV7-2 | . | . | TGTGCCAGCAGCTGGTCTTGGACCTACGAGCAGTACTTC | CASSWSWTYEQYF
TRBJ1-4 | TRBV30 | . | . | TGTGCCTGGTCTTCTAATGAAAAACTGTTTTTT | CAWSSNEKLFF
TRBJ2-1 | TRBV5-1 | . | . | TGCGCCAGCAGCTGGCGGGACTCCTCCCTGTTCTTC | CASSWRDSSLFF
TRBJ1-2 | TRBV6-6 | few | . | TGTGCCAGCAGTTATCAAGTTATCGATGGCTACACCTTC | CASSYQVIDGYTF
TRBJ2-7 | TRBV7-9 | few | TRBD2 | TGTGCCAGCAGCTGGGGGGGAGTCTCGAACTACGAGCAGTACTTC | CASSWGGVSNYEQYF
TRBJ2-7 | TRBV30 | . | TRBD2 | TGTGCCTGGGGTAAAAGCGGGGGTAGTGGGGAGCAGTACTTC | CAWGKSGGSGEQYF
TRBJ1-4 | TRBV4-1 | once | TRBD1 | TGCGCCAGCAGCCAATCCGGGACAGGGATTGAAAAACTGTTTTTT | CASSQSGTGIEKLFF
TRBJ1-4 | TRBV18 | few | TRBD1 | TGTGCCAGCTCACCCCCTAGGTCGGGACAGGGTGAAAAACTGTTTTTT | CASSPPRSGQGEKLFF
TRBJ2-4 | TRBV10-1 | few | . | TGCGCCAGCCCGACAGGCGAAAAAGCCAAAAACATTCAGTACTTC | CASPTGEKAKNIQYF
TRBJ1-2 | TRBV18 | . | TRBD1 | TGTGCCAGCTCAGAAACACAGGGGGACTATGGCTACACCTTC | CASSETQGDYGYTF
TRBJ2-3 | TRBV9 | once | . | TGTGCCAGCAGCGCAGGGACAAGGGTGCGGGATACGCAGTATTTT | CASSAGTRVRDTQYF
TRBJ1-2 | TRBV6-5 | . | . | TGTGCCAGCAGTCCCACAAGGGGCCAGGCCTATGGCTACACCTTC | CASSPTRGQAYGYTF
TRBJ2-1 | TRBV7-3 | . | . | TGTGCCAGCAGCCCATCCACGGGCAGTGAGCAGTTCTTC | CASSPSTGSEQFF
TRBJ2-7 | TRBV10-3 | . | . | TGTGCCATCAGTGAGTCGGGGCAACCCTACGAGCAGTACTTC | CAISESGQPYEQYF